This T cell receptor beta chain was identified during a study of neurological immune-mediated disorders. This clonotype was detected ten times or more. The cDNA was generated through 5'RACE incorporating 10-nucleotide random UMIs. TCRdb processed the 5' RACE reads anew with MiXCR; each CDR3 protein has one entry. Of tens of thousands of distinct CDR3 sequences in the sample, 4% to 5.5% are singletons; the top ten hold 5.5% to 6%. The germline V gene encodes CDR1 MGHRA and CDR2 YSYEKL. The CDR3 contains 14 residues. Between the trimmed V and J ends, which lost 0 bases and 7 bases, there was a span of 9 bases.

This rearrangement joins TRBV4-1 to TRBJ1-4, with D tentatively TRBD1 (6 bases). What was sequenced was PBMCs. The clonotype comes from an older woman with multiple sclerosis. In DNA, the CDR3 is TGCGCCAGCAGCCAAGAGGCAGGGGCTGAAAAACTGTTTTTT. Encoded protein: CASSQEAGAEKLFF.